Following are 7 T cell receptor beta chains from one sample sequenced in a study of T cell responses to AZD1222 COVID-19 vaccine. Assay used: immunoSEQ multiplex PCR; TCRdb lists only in-frame clones, some missing. The sample lists approximately 100,000 clones; 85% to 90% were seen once. Source: peripheral blood, taken on day 0 of AZD1222 vaccination. The receptors stem from an adult in good health.

The V gene is TRBV6-4, the J gene TRBJ1-4; D perhaps matches TRBD1 (6 bases). The germline V gene has CDR1 MRHNA and CDR2 SNTAGT. V was clipped by 8 bases and J by 3 bases, with 19 bases between them. This CDR3 has 16 residues. Written as DNA, the CDR3 is TGTGCCAGCGGGAGACTAGGGACACCAGCTAATGAAAAACTGTTTTTT. Its translation: CASGRLGTPANEKLFF.

V and J are TRBV28 and TRBJ1-1; no definite D call. The CDR3 is made up of 15 amino acids. Trimming cost V 6 bases and J 0 bases, with 14 bases left between them. Germline-derived CDR1 and CDR2 are MDHEN and SYDVKM. CDR3 loop: CASSLIGPMNTEAFF. The CDR3 DNA reads as TGTGCCAGCAGCTTAATAGGCCCGATGAACACTGAAGCTTTCTTT.

This clone was counted a few times. The chain carries TRBV7-2 and TRBJ1-5; D is undetermined. Germline CDR1 is SGHTA and CDR2 is FQGNSA. CDR3 size: 14 residues. V lost 1 base and J 5 bases, leaving 9 bases between the germline ends. CDR3 sequence: CASSLEGGYQPQHF. In nucleotides, the CDR3 is TGTGCCAGCAGCTTAGAAGGAGGGTATCAGCCCCAGCATTTT.

The chain recombines TRBV7-9 with TRBJ1-1, with a weak D call TRBD1 (5 bases). The CDR3 totals 15 residues. From germline, CDR1 is SEHNR and CDR2 FQNEAQ (reference sequence). The V end lost 1 base, the J end lost 0 bases, and 9 bases lay between the germline ends. The CDR3 protein is CASSLGGYVNTEAFF. The CDR3 DNA follows: TGTGCCAGCAGCTTAGGGGGCTACGTGAACACTGAAGCTTTCTTT.

DNA for the CDR3: TGTGCCAGCAGCTTAGCCATGGTCGGTGAGCAGTTCTTC. This translates into CASSLAMVGEQFF. V is TRBV7-2 and J is TRBJ2-1; D uncertain. Germline V lookup: CDR1 SGHTA, CDR2 FQGNSA. Trimming stripped 0 bases from V and 9 bases from J, with 9 bases between. This CDR3 is built from 13 residues.

This CDR3 is CASSQGHTGAENIQYF. The CDR3 nucleotides are TGCGCCAGCAGCCAAGGTCATACAGGGGCAGAAAACATTCAGTACTTC. The rearrangement links TRBV4-3 to TRBJ2-4; 7 bases are a match to TRBD1. CDR3 length: 16 amino acids. With V trimmed by 1 base and J by 5 bases, 8 bases remained unmatched. Per germline, CDR1 LGHNA and CDR2 YSLEER.

This chain uses TRBV6-6 with TRBJ2-1, with D perhaps TRBD1 (5 bases). V was shortened by 5 bases and J by 6 bases, with 11 bases between the two germline ends. Germline V lookup: CDR1 MNHNY, CDR2 SVGAGI (reference sequence). CDR3 length: 13 amino acids. The CDR3 protein is CASSTNQGNEQFF. In DNA form, the CDR3 reads TGTGCCAGCAGTACTAATCAGGGCAATGAGCAGTTCTTC.